This TCR beta chain appears in the sequencing data of a study of T cells in Graves' hyperthyroidism and ophthalmopathy. Amplification yielded TCR beta CDR3 regions, with RNA transcripts as the source. Carried out on the TCR CDR3, a first-round RT-PCR used the HTBI primer set. TCRdb independently ran MiXCR on the multiplex PCR reads; one entry per CDR3 protein. Of 300,000 to 450,000 distinct CDR3 sequences in the sample, approximately 13% were seen once. For the diagnoses, clinical symptoms, serum thyroxine and TRAb, thyroid ultrasound and orbital computed tomography were used. Study-level results: Onset of ophthalmopathy came a median roughly 6.5 months after the model predicted it.

In its sample, this clonotype was seen many times. The antigen is undetermined. The sequence was obtained from a woman in her sixties with Graves' hyperthyroidism. What was sequenced was blood.

CDR3 residues: CASSSLDRGNEQFF. Written as DNA, the CDR3 is TGTGCCAGCAGTTCCCTGGACAGGGGGAATGAGCAGTTCTTC. The chain joins TRBV28 to TRBJ2-1; 10 bases match TRBD1. Germline V lookup: CDR1 MDHEN, CDR2 SYDVKM. The CDR3 covers 14 residues. The V and J ends lost 4 bases and 7 bases, in that order; junction bases with no gene match: 4.